This is a list of T cell receptor beta chains from one sample in a study of CD8 T cells in Susac syndrome. From the immunoSEQ multiplex PCR reads, TCRdb called clonotypes with MiXCR, one entry per CDR3 protein. Of fewer than 70,000 distinct CDR3 sequences detected, approximately 95% appear once; the ten largest clones hold 0.2% to 0.3%. What was sequenced was CD8+ T cells from PBMCs. The receptors originated from a human donor in good health. CDR3s include the opening cysteine and the closing phenylalanine or tryptophan. D genes are given only for firm matches. Only some rows state a clone size, as once, few, many or a class for expanded clones.

D	V	length	J	size	DNA	CDR3
NA	TRBV27	13	TRBJ2-5	NA	TGTGCCAGCACCGAGGGGTCGGGGCTCACCCAGTACTTC	CASTEGSGLTQYF
TRBD1	TRBV10-3	11	TRBJ2-7	once	TGTGCCGTAGACAGGGGAGACGAGCAGTACTTC	CAVDRGDEQYF
NA	TRBV6-2/TRBV6-3	15	TRBJ2-3	NA	TGTGCCAGCAGTTACTCGACCCCAGTCACAGATACGCAGTATTTT	CASSYSTPVTDTQYF
NA	TRBV25-1	14	TRBJ2-1	NA	TGTGCCAGCAGTGCGACGGTCTCCTACAATGAGCAGTTCTTC	CASSATVSYNEQFF
NA	TRBV7-8	14	TRBJ1-5	NA	TGTGCCAGCAGCCCAAGTGAAGGTAGTCAGCCCCAGCATTTT	CASSPSEGSQPQHF
NA	TRBV27	13	TRBJ2-7	NA	TGTGCCAGCAGTTTCAACCAGGGTCACGAGCAGTACTTC	CASSFNQGHEQYF
TRBD2	TRBV20-1	16	TRBJ2-1	NA	TGCAGTGCTAGAAGCTACCTAGCGGGGTCAAACAATGAGCAGTTCTTC	CSARSYLAGSNNEQFF
TRBD1	TRBV29-1	11	TRBJ1-2	NA	TGCAGCGTGACAGGGAGGTTTGGCTACACCTTC	CSVTGRFGYTF
NA	TRBV9	13	TRBJ1-1	NA	TGTGCCAGCAGCGAGACGGTGAACACTGAAGCTTTCTTT	CASSETVNTEAFF
NA	TRBV5-8	15	TRBJ2-3	NA	TGTGCCAGCAGTTTTGCTACCGTTAGCACAGATACGCAGTATTTT	CASSFATVSTDTQYF
TRBD1	TRBV19	12	TRBJ2-1	NA	TGTGCCACCGCGACAGGGGACAATGAGCAGTTCTTC	CATATGDNEQFF
NA	TRBV12-3/TRBV12-4	15	TRBJ2-1	NA	TGTGCCAGCAGTTTCCAGTCTGGTCGATACAATGAGCAGTTCTTC	CASSFQSGRYNEQFF
NA	TRBV12-3/TRBV12-4	15	TRBJ1-2	NA	TGTGCCAGCAGTCCACACCGGGTCTCGATCGATGGCTACACCTTC	CASSPHRVSIDGYTF